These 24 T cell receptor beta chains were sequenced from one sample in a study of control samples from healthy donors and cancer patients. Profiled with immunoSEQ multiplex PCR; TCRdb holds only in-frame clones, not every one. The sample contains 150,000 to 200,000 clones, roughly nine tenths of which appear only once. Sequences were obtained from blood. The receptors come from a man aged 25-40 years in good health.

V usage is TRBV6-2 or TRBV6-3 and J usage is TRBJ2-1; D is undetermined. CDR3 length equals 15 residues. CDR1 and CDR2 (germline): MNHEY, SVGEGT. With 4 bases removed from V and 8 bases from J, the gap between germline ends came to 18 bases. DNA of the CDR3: TGTGCCAGCAGTTCCGGACGGACCCACCGGGATGAGCAGTTCTTC. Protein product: CASSSGRTHRDEQFF.

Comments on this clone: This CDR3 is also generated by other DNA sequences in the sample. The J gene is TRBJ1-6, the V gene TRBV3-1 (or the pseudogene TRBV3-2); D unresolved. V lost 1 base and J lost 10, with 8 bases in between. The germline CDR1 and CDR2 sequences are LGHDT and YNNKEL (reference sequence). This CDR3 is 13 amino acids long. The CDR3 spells CASSQVRESPLHF. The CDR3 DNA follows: TGTGCCAGCAGCCAAGTCCGGGAATCACCCCTCCACTTT.

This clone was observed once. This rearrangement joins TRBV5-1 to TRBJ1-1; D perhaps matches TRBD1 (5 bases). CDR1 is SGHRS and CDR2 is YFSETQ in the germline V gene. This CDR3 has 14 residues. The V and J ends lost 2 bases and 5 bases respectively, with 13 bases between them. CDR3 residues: CASSFKGDQTEAFF. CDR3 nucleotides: TGCGCCAGCAGCTTTAAAGGGGATCAAACTGAAGCTTTCTTT.

CDR3 sequence (DNA): TGTGCCACCCTGGGGGGACAGCGCCCCACGGACGAGCAGTACTTC. Translation: CATLGGQRPTDEQYF. The rearrangement joins TRBV6-6 to TRBJ2-7, with TRBD1 as a possible D gene (7 bases). V lost 10 bases, J lost 5 bases, and 24 bases lay in between. CDR1 and CDR2 from the germline V gene are MNHNY and SVGAGI (reference sequence). This CDR3 spans 15 amino acids.

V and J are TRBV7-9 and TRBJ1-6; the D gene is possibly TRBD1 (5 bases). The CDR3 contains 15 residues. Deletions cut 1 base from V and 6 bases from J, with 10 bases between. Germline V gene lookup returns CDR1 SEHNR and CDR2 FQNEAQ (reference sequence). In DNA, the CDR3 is TGTGCCAGCAGCTTAGGGCGACAGCGTAATTCACCCCTCCACTTT. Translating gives CASSLGRQRNSPLHF.

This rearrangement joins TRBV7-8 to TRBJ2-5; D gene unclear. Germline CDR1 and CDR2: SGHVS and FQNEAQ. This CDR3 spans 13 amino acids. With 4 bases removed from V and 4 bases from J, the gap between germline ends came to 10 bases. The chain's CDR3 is CASSSRTGETQYF. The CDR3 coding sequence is TGTGCCAGCAGCTCAAGGACGGGAGAGACCCAGTACTTC.

The CDR3 is CASSFPGAYNEQFF. The CDR3 nucleotides are TGTGCCAGCAGCTTCCCGGGGGCCTACAATGAGCAGTTCTTC. V is TRBV11-3 and J is TRBJ2-1; TRBD2 might be the D (6 bases). Germline CDR1 SGHNT, CDR2 YENEEA. CDR3 length: 14 amino acids. Deletions cut 3 bases from V and 2 bases from J, with 8 bases between.

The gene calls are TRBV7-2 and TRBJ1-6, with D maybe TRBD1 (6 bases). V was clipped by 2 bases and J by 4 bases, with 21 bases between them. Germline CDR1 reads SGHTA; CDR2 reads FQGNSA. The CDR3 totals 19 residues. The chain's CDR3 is CASSLKSQGRILYNSPLHF. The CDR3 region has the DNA TGTGCCAGCAGCTTAAAAAGTCAGGGGAGGATTTTATATAATTCACCCCTCCACTTT.

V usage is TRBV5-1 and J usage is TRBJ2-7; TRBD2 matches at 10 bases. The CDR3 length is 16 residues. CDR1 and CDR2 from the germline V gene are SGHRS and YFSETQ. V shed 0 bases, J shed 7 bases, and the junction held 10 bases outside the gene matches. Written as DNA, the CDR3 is TGCGCCAGCAGCTTGGAGGGACTAGCGACAACCAGGGAGCAGTACTTC. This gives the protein CASSLEGLATTREQYF. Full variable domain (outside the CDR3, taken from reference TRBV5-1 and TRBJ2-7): KAGVTQTPRYLIKTRGQQVTLSCSPISGHRSVSWYQQTPGQGLQFLFEYFSETQRNKGNFPGRFSGRQFSNSRSEMNVSTLELGDSALYLCASSLEGLATTREQYFGPGTRLTVT.

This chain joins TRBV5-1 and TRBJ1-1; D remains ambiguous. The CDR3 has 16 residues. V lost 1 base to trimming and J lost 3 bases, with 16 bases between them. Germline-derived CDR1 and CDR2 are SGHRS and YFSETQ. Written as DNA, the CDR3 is TGCGCCAGCAGCTTGTTACGTAGTTACCAAGACACTGAAGCTTTCTTT. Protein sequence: CASSLLRSYQDTEAFF.

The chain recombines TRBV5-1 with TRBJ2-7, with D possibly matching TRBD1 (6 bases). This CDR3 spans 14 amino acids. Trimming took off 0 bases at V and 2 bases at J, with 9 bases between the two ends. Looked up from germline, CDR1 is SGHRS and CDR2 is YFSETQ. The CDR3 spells CASSLDRATYEQYF. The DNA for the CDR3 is TGCGCCAGCAGCTTGGACAGGGCGACCTACGAGCAGTACTTC.

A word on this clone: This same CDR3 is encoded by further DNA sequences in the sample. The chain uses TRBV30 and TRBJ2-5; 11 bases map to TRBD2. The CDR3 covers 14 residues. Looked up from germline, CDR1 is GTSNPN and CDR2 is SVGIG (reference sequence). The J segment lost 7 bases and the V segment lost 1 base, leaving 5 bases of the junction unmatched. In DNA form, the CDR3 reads TGTGCCTGGAGTGGGACTAGCGGGCCCGGGACCCAGTACTTC. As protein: CAWSGTSGPGTQYF.

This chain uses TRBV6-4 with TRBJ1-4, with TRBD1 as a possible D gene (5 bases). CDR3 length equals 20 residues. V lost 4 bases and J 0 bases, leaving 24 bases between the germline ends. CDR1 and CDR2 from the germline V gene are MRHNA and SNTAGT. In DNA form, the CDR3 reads TGTGCCAGCAGTGTCCGAAACTTCCCGGGACCGCGGTCAACTAATGAAAAACTGTTTTTT. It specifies CASSVRNFPGPRSTNEKLFF.

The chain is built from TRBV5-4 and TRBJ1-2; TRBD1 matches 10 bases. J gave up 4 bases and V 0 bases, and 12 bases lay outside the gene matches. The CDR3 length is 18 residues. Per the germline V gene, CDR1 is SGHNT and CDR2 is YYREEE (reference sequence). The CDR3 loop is CASSLGGTGAGIFYGYTF. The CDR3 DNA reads TGTGCCAGCAGCTTGGGCGGGACAGGGGCCGGAATATTCTATGGCTACACCTTC.

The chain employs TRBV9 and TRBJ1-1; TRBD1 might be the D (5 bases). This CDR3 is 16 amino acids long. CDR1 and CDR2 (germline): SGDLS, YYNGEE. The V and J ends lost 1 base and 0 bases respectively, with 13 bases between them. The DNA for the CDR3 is TGTGCCAGCAGCGTATACGCAGGGAACATGAACACTGAAGCTTTCTTT. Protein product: CASSVYAGNMNTEAFF.

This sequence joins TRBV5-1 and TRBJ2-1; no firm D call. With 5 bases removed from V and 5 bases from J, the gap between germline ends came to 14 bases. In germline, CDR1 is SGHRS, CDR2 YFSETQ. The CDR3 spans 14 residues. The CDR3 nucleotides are TGCGCCAGCAGTTCTGGGCCACGGGACAATGAGCAGTTCTTC. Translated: CASSSGPRDNEQFF. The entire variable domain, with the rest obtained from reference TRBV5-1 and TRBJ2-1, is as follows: KAGVTQTPRYLIKTRGQQVTLSCSPISGHRSVSWYQQTPGQGLQFLFEYFSETQRNKGNFPGRFSGRQFSNSRSEMNVSTLELGDSALYLCASSSGPRDNEQFFGPGTRLTVL.

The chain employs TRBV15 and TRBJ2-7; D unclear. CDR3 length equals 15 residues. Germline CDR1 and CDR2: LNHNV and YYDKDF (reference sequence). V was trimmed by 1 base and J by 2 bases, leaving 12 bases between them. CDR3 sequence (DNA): TGTGCCACCAGCAGAGGGAGCGATCCCCCCTACGAGCAGTACTTC. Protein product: CATSRGSDPPYEQYF.

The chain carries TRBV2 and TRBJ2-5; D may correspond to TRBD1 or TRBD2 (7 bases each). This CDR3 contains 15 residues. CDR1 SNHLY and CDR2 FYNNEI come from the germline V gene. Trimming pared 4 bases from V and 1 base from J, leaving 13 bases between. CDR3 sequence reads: CASSVQGGIQETQYF. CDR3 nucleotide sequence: TGTGCCAGCAGTGTCCAGGGGGGGATCCAAGAGACCCAGTACTTC.

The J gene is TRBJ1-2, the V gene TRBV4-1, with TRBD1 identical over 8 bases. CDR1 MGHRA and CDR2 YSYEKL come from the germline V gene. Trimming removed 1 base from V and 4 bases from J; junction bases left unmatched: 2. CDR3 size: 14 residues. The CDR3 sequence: CASSQGTGSYGYTF. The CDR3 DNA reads TGCGCCAGCAGCCAAGGGACAGGGAGCTATGGCTACACCTTC.

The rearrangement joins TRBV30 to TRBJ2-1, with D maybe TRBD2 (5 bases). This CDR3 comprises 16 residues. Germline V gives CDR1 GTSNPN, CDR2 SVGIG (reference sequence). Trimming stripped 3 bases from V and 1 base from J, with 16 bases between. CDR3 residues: CAWRDPTAASYNEQFF. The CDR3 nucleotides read TGTGCCTGGAGAGACCCCACAGCGGCTTCCTACAATGAGCAGTTCTTC.

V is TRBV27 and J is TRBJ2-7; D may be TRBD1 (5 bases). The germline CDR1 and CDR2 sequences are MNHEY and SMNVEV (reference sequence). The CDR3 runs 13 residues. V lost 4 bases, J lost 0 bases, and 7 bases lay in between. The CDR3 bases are TGTGCCAGCAGTTCGGACATCTCCTACGAGCAGTACTTC. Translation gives CASSSDISYEQYF.

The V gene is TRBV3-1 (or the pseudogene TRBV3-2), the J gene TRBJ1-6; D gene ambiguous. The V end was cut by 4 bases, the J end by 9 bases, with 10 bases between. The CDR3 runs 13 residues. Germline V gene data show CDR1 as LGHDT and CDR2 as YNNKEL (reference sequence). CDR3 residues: CASSPHEGSPLHF. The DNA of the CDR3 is TGTGCCAGCAGCCCTCACGAGGGTTCACCCCTCCACTTT.

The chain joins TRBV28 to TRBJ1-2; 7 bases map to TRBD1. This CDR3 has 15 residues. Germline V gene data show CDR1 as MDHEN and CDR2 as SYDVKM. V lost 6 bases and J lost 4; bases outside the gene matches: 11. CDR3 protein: CASRAPTGRGYGYTF. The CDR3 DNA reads TGTGCCAGCAGGGCTCCGACAGGGAGAGGCTATGGCTACACCTTC.

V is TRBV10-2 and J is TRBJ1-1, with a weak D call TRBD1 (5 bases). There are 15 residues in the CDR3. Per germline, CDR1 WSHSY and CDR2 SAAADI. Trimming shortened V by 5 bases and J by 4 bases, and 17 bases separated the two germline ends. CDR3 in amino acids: CASSLRQGGSTEAFF. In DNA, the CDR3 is TGCGCCAGCAGTCTTCGCCAGGGCGGGAGCACTGAAGCTTTCTTT.